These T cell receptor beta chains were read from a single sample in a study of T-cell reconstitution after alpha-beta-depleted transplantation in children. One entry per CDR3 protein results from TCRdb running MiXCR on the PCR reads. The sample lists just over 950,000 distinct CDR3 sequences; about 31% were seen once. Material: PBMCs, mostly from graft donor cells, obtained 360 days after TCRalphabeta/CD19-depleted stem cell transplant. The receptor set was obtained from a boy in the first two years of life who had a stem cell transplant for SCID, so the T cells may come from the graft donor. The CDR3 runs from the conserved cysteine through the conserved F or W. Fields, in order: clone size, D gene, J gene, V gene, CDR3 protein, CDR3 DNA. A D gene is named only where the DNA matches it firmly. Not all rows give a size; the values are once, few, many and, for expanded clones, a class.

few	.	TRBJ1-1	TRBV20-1	CSARPGGYNTEAFF	TGCAGTGCTAGGCCGGGGGGCTATAACACTGAAGCTTTCTTT
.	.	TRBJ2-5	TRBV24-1	CATSDLGQETQYF	TGTGCCACCAGTGATTTGGGCCAAGAGACCCAGTACTTC
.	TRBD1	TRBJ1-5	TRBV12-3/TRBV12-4	CASSFRPQGDQPQHF	TGTGCCAGCAGTTTTCGGCCACAGGGGGATCAGCCCCAGCATTTT
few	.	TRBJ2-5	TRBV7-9	CASSLRTVQETQYF	TGTGCCAGCAGCTTGCGGACAGTCCAAGAGACCCAGTACTTC
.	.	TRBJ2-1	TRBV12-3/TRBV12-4	CASGRGQDEQFF	TGTGCCAGCGGCCGGGGGCAGGATGAGCAGTTCTTC
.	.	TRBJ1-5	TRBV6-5	CASSYGAGNQPQHF	TGTGCCAGCAGTTACGGGGCAGGGAATCAGCCCCAGCATTTT
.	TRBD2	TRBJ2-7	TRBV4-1	CASSPTSGGAYEQYF	TGCGCCAGCAGCCCTACTAGCGGGGGGGCTTACGAGCAGTACTTC
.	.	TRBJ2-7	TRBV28	CASSLWGVTYYEQYF	TGTGCCAGCAGTTTATGGGGTGTTACGTACTACGAGCAGTACTTC
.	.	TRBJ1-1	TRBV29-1	CSVRGGRRWEAFF	TGCAGCGTTCGAGGGGGGCGACGGTGGGAAGCTTTCTTT
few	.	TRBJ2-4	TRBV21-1	CASSFSGGWTKNIQYF	TGTGCCAGCAGTTTCTCGGGGGGCTGGACCAAAAACATTCAGTACTTC
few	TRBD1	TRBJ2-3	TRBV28	CASSIATGGIGTDTQYF	TGTGCCAGCAGCATTGCTACAGGGGGCATCGGCACAGATACGCAGTATTTT
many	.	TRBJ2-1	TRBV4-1	CASSHLNEQFF	TGCGCCAGCAGCCATCTTAATGAGCAGTTCTTC
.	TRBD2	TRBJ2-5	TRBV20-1	CSARPSGGEKTQYF	TGCAGTGCTCGTCCTAGCGGGGGGGAGAAGACCCAGTACTTC
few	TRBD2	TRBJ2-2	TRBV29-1	CSVAPGTSGGRSGELFF	TGCAGCGTCGCCCCCGGGACTAGCGGGGGTCGCTCCGGGGAGCTGTTTTTT
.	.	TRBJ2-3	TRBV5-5	CASSKDSSGPDTQYF	TGTGCCAGCAGCAAAGACTCCTCCGGCCCAGATACGCAGTATTTT
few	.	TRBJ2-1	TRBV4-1	CASSQEYGGGLPTSQFF	TGCGCCAGCAGCCAAGAGTACGGCGGAGGTTTGCCGACGTCGCAGTTCTTC
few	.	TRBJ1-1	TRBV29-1	CSVKARGNTEAFF	TGCAGCGTTAAAGCCCGGGGGAACACTGAAGCTTTCTTT